Presented here are 4 T cell receptor beta chains from one specimen sequenced in a study of blood T cells in healthy people across ages. Primers used in a second PCR of roughly 7 to 12 cycles were a sample-barcoded 5' primer and a J-beta primer mix. TCRdb passed the 5' RACE reads through MiXCR, listing each CDR3 protein once. The sample includes approximately 600,000 distinct CDR3 sequences, approximately 50% of them seen just once. Sequences were obtained from blood. The receptors here all came from a man aged 55 to 70 in good health.

This rearrangement joins TRBV3-1 to TRBJ1-2; 9 bases are shared with TRBD1. Trimming removed 7 bases from V and 3 bases from J; junction bases left unmatched: 6. The CDR3 extends over 14 amino acids. Germline V gene data show CDR1 as LGHDT and CDR2 as YNNKEL (reference sequence). The CDR3 sequence is CASTPRTGDYGYTF. CDR3 nucleotides: TGTGCCAGCACCCCCCGGACAGGGGACTATGGCTACACCTTC.

This clonotype showed up just once. Just one base apart from a much larger clone, this may be a read error. The genes are TRBV29-1 and TRBJ2-7; D assignment may be TRBD1 or TRBD2 (6 bases each). Germline CDR1 is SQVTM and CDR2 is ANQGSEA. The ends were cut back, 7 bases at V and 7 bases at J, with 20 bases in the middle. The CDR3 extends over 13 amino acids. The DNA for the CDR3 is TGCAGCGCCGATGGAGGGGGGAATAATGAGCAGTACTTC. Translating it yields CSADGGGNNEQYF.

The gene calls are TRBV20-1 and TRBJ2-1; no definite D call. Trimming left V 4 bases short and J 12 bases short, with 16 bases between. The CDR3 spans 12 residues. Germline V gene lookup returns CDR1 DFQATT and CDR2 SNEGSKA (reference sequence). CDR3 nucleotides: TGCAGTGCTATAAGGACCGACCCGGGGCAGTTCTTC. Protein product: CSAIRTDPGQFF.

The J gene is TRBJ2-3, the V gene TRBV5-1; 7 nucleotides align to TRBD1. The CDR3 contains 13 residues. CDR1 SGHRS and CDR2 YFSETQ come from the germline V gene. With V trimmed by 5 bases and J by 2 bases, 2 bases remained unmatched. CDR3 protein: CASRGTDTDTQYF. In DNA form, the CDR3 reads TGCGCCAGCAGGGGGACAGACACAGATACGCAGTATTTT.